This T cell receptor beta chain came from a study of cytomegalovirus exposure and HLA in healthy donors. On the study more broadly: There were some 400 genotyped donors. Of these, roughly 82% fell in the genetic ancestry cluster associated with self-reported Caucasian donors.

The study, taken as a whole, reports: It was likely that a cluster of highly shared sequence variants was a sequencing artifact. Cytomegalovirus association was listed for around 170 TCR beta chains.

This clone was observed a few times. What it binds is not known. 13 Jbeta primers and 60 Vbeta primers were used for the PCR. Assay used: immunoSEQ multiplex PCR; TCRdb lists only in-frame clones, some missing. The table has more than 100,000 clones, about 77% seen once. Trimming left V 5 bases short and J 7 bases short, with 8 bases between. There are 11 residues in the CDR3. In germline, CDR1 is MNHNY, CDR2 SVGAGI (reference sequence). The source of this sequence is a woman aged 40 to 50 in good health and CMV-seronegative. The chain has TRBV6-6 and TRBJ1-2; a possible D gene is TRBD1 (5 bases). The specimen was PBMCs. This chain's CDR3 is CASSRGTGYTF. The CDR3 coding sequence is TGTGCCAGCAGTCGCGGGACTGGCTACACCTTC.